A single T cell receptor beta chain is shown here with its context. Its antigen target is currently unknown. The input lacks base qualities; no much larger clone sits a single base away. TCRbeta CDR3 regions were amplified from genomic DNA by means of the immunoSEQ Assay, a bias-controlled multiplex PCR. On the study's bioinformatics: The number of nucleated cells in each sample was estimated from the amplification of reference gene primers within the assay. Sequence reads were collapsed and filtered to measure the absolute abundance of every unique TCRbeta CDR3 rearrangement. For each sample, productive Simpson clonality was calculated as the square root of Simpson's diversity index across productive rearrangements. In TCRdb, the immuneACCESS table is reduced to in-frame sequences with V and J assigned. These tables do not hold every clone; where another copy was compared, an unresolved V gene accounts for under half, and the others remain unexplained. That table furnishes V, J and clone size, whereas the DNA furnished D and trimming. This sample comprises under 300,000 clones, 65% to 90% of them detected only once. Together, the top ten hold roughly 1.4% of the sample.

Samples from volunteer blood donors who had recovered from COVID-19 were contributed by a second Seattle source. Whole blood was collected in K2EDTA tubes by collaborating institutions according to the institutions' own protocols. For TCRbeta analysis, collaborators shipped samples in one of three forms: frozen whole blood, isolated PBMCs, or DNA extracted from either of those sample types. The record originates from a study of blood T cell repertoires in COVID-19 (dated by TCRdb to the early 2020s). Describing the broader study: Samples covering the acute and convalescent phases of COVID-19 were provided by collaborators in the United States, Italy and Spain. Nearly every sample came with metadata listing a de-identified subject ID, COVID-19 status, age in years and sex. Where HLA class I and class II types were available, the types were taken from metadata supplied by the sample provider, not from assay-based typing. The material from the prospective study consisted of cDNA or gDNA derived from T cells, B-cell-depleted T cells, or PBMCs. Samples came from the ongoing ImmuneRACE study (first 160 participants) plus 1,254 subjects from 6 global collaborators. The dataset comprised deeply sampled blood TCRbeta repertoires from subjects exposed to, actively infected with, or recovered from COVID-19. The repertoires were released in a freely available public database intended as a resource for research on the immune response to SARS-CoV-2.

The research as a whole found: The amount of clinical and demographic metadata varied by source and participant and was provided uncurated.

Sequencing was performed on peripheral blood. This sequence originates from a woman aged 40 to 49 who had recovered from COVID-19.

The sequence in DNA is TGCAGCGAACTTACAGGGAGCCCCTACAATGAGCAGTTCTTC. Its amino acids are CSELTGSPYNEQFF. Recombination joined TRBV29-1 with TRBJ2-1, and perhaps TRBD1 as D gene, on 6 matching bases. The CDR3 has 14 amino acids, counting the end cysteine and phenylalanine. Of all the DNA, just the CDR3 is kept, 42 bases in frame from base 1. V is pared back by 7 bases and J by 2 bases, with 15 bases lying between the germline termini. Looking up the germline V gene yields CDR1 SQVTM and CDR2 ANQGSEA.